This T cell receptor (beta chain) was captured in a study of blood T cell repertoires in COVID-19. Background on the study: PBMCs, B-cell-depleted T cells, or T cells provided the cDNA or gDNA that made up the material.

TCRdb's copy holds only in-frame clones and misses some; the assay was immunoSEQ multiplex PCR. The repertoire holds 110,000 or so clones, with 85% as singletons. Sequenced: peripheral blood. This clonotype was obtained from a man in his forties with acute or convalescent COVID-19.

DNA of the CDR3: TGCAGTGCTAGTGGGCAGGGGGACCGATACGAGCAGTACTTC. The encoded protein is CSASGQGDRYEQYF. V and J are TRBV20-1 and TRBJ2-7, with TRBD1 identical over 7 bases. Germline V gives CDR1 DFQATT, CDR2 SNEGSKA (reference sequence). V was clipped by 3 bases and J by 4 bases; unmatched bases: 9. CDR3 length: 14 residues.